This TCR beta chain originates from a study of human T cells and chemical hapten exposure. Time point given: patch test 2, 6 weeks after DPC sensitization. Treatment reported: therapeutic diphenylcyclopropenone sensitization with weekly scalp DPC. Whole blood that had not been fractionated was the source of extracted total RNA. The CDR3 is made up of 12 amino acids. The ends were cut back, 0 bases at V and 9 bases at J, with 6 bases in the middle. Germline V CDR1 and CDR2: LGHDT, YNNKEL (reference sequence). The library labeled individual cDNA molecules by adding unique molecular identifiers to them. Authors' analysis steps: The median was around 91,000 TCRs per sample, ranging roughly 20,000 to 750,000. From the RACE reads, TCRdb called clonotypes with MiXCR, one entry per CDR3 protein. It is TCRdb's table, rather than the study itself, that gives the V and J calls and clone size. This sample yields tens of thousands of distinct CDR3 sequences, of which 9.5% to 10% are seen a single time; around 14% belongs to the top ten.

Findings of the study overall: The study found that PT1 expanded TCR counts correlated positively with patch test score.

Note on this clonotype: The antigen is not known.

The material sequenced was whole blood, taken in connection with sensitization to the hapten diphenylcyclopropenone (DPC). The TCR originated in a woman aged 25 to 39 with alopecia areata. Some clones in this sample may be carry-over from other donors' samples. This chain links TRBV3-1 with TRBJ2-1; D uncertain. Here the CDR3 reads CASSQDRFEQFF. The CDR3 nucleotides are TGTGCCAGCAGCCAAGATCGCTTTGAGCAGTTCTTC.